These T cell receptor beta chains were read from a single sample in a study of Ad26.COV2.S vaccination and SARS-CoV-2 variants. The protocol was immunoSEQ multiplex PCR, while the TCRdb copy is restricted to in-frame clones and leaves out a portion. The table shows fewer than 400,000 clones, with roughly 80% occurring only once. This sample comprised peripheral blood, obtained in a trial of Ad26.COV2.S vaccine versus placebo. Every receptor here comes from a person aged 18 to 59 who received the Ad26.COV2.S COVID-19 vaccine or a placebo. Each CDR3 is given with its conserved first and last residue. Each record gives: D gene, clone size, J gene, V gene, CDR3 protein, CDR3 DNA. A D gene is named only where the DNA matches it firmly. Only part of the rows carry a size: once, few, many, or a class if the clone is expanded.

>NA|few|TRBJ1-1|TRBV5-6
CASSLTGRDTEAFF
TGTGCCAGCAGCCTGACAGGTAGGGACACTGAAGCTTTCTTT
>TRBD2|once|TRBJ2-3|TRBV7-2
CASSPSERGAFLDTQYF
TGTGCCAGCAGCCCGAGTGAGCGGGGGGCTTTCCTGGATACGCAGTATTTT
>NA|NA|TRBJ2-2|TRBV4-1
CASSQEPSGGNTGELFF
TGCGCCAGCAGCCAAGAACCCAGTGGGGGGAACACCGGGGAGCTGTTTTTT
>TRBD1|NA|TRBJ1-1|TRBV18
CASSLEGARDWSTEAFF
TGTGCCAGCTCACTAGAGGGGGCGAGGGATTGGAGCACTGAAGCTTTCTTT
>NA|NA|TRBJ2-1|TRBV5-6
CASSSFNNEQFF
TGTGCCAGCAGCTCCTTCAACAATGAGCAGTTCTTC
>NA|NA|TRBJ1-1|TRBV7-9
CASSLDWGNTEAFF
TGTGCCAGCAGCTTAGATTGGGGGAACACTGAAGCTTTCTTT
>NA|few|TRBJ1-1|TRBV5-1
CASSREGGRAGEAFF
TGCGCCAGCAGCCGGGAGGGGGGCAGGGCAGGAGAAGCTTTCTTT
>NA|NA|TRBJ2-3|TRBV5-4
CASRLGQGSTDTQYF
TGTGCCAGCAGGCTAGGGCAGGGGAGCACAGATACGCAGTATTTT
>NA|NA|TRBJ1-1|TRBV9
CASSVSAGANTEAFF
TGTGCCAGCAGCGTATCCGCGGGGGCAAACACTGAAGCTTTCTTT
>NA|NA|TRBJ1-2|TRBV2
CASSEALRFDNYGYTF
TGTGCCAGCAGTGAAGCCTTAAGATTTGACAACTATGGCTACACCTTC
>NA|once|TRBJ2-7|TRBV11-2
CASSLIQATPRQYF
TGTGCCAGCAGCTTAATTCAGGCCACCCCACGGCAGTACTTC
>TRBD1|NA|TRBJ1-6|TRBV10-3
CAISPGQGFSRYNSPLHF
TGTGCCATCAGCCCGGGACAGGGATTTAGCCGCTATAATTCACCCCTCCACTTT
>TRBD1|NA|TRBJ1-1|TRBV5-1
CASSSNVPQQGTEAFF
TGCGCCAGCAGCTCCAACGTCCCACAACAGGGGACTGAAGCTTTCTTT
>NA|NA|TRBJ2-2|TRBV19
CASREYTGELFF
TGTGCCAGTAGGGAATACACCGGGGAGCTGTTTTTT
>TRBD2|once|TRBJ2-4|TRBV27
CASSSRGGRGFIQYF
TGTGCCAGCAGTTCGCGGGGGGGCCGGGGATTCATTCAGTACTTC
>TRBD1|NA|TRBJ1-3|TRBV6-5
CASSLGQGGANTIYF
TGTGCCAGCAGCCTAGGACAGGGTGGGGCAAACACCATATATTTT
>TRBD1|NA|TRBJ1-2|TRBV27
CASSLRGRGLGYTF
TGTGCCAGCAGTCTAAGGGGCAGGGGGCTAGGCTACACCTTC
>NA|NA|TRBJ1-3|TRBV7-3
CASSLSPGYSGNTIYF
TGTGCCAGCAGCTTAAGTCCGGGGTACTCTGGAAACACCATATATTTT
>NA|NA|TRBJ2-7|TRBV5-1
CASSHEGYEQYF
TGCGCCAGCAGCCACGAGGGATACGAGCAGTACTTC
>NA|once|TRBJ2-1|TRBV6-5
CASTLGAYNEQFF
TGTGCCAGCACGCTGGGCGCTTACAATGAGCAGTTCTTC
>TRBD1|NA|TRBJ1-5|TRBV7-8
CASSPRTGAYSNQPQHF
TGTGCCAGCAGCCCACGGACAGGGGCCTATAGCAATCAGCCCCAGCATTTT
>NA|NA|TRBJ2-5|TRBV7-2
CASSLMTRGLIQETQYF
TGTGCCAGCAGCTTAATGACTAGGGGACTGATACAAGAGACCCAGTACTTC
>NA|NA|TRBJ2-1|TRBV5-1
CASSAPWPDDNEQFF
TGCGCCAGCAGCGCTCCTTGGCCCGACGACAATGAGCAGTTCTTC
>TRBD2|few|TRBJ2-2|TRBV7-3
CASSARTSGGRTGELFF
TGTGCCAGCAGCGCCCGGACTAGCGGGGGACGAACCGGGGAGCTGTTTTTT
>TRBD2|NA|TRBJ2-1|TRBV10-3
CAISEAVTSGGANEQFF
TGTGCCATCAGTGAGGCGGTAACTAGCGGGGGGGCTAATGAGCAGTTCTTC
>TRBD1|NA|TRBJ1-5|TRBV5-6
CASSTRHRGNQPQHF
TGTGCCAGCAGCACCAGACACAGGGGGAATCAGCCCCAGCATTTT
>NA|once|TRBJ1-5|TRBV27
CASSLSRYSTQGHKNQPQHF
TGTGCCAGCAGTTTATCGAGGTATTCTACACAGGGCCACAAGAATCAGCCCCAGCATTTT
>NA|NA|TRBJ1-6|TRBV21-1
CASGDGGLEKGNSPLHF
TGTGCCAGCGGTGACGGGGGACTTGAGAAGGGTAATTCACCCCTCCACTTT
>NA|NA|TRBJ1-2|TRBV5-4
CASSSRDRGGYTF
TGTGCCAGCAGCTCCCGGGACCGAGGGGGCTACACCTTC
>NA|NA|TRBJ2-3|TRBV7-2
CASSLGDPTDTQYF
TGTGCCAGCAGCTTAGGGGACCCCACAGATACGCAGTATTTT
>NA|NA|TRBJ2-7|TRBV6-6
CASRTTGYEQYF
TGTGCCAGCAGAACGACAGGCTACGAGCAGTACTTC
>TRBD1|once|TRBJ2-7|TRBV6-6
CASSYSDRGEGEQYF
TGTGCCAGCAGTTATTCGGACAGGGGAGAGGGCGAGCAGTACTTC
>TRBD1|NA|TRBJ1-6|TRBV3-1/TRBV3-2
CASSSNRGFRSSPLHF
TGTGCCAGCAGCTCAAACAGGGGCTTTCGTTCTTCACCCCTCCACTTT
>TRBD1|NA|TRBJ1-1|TRBV28
CASSSDRENTEAFF
TGTGCCAGCAGTTCCGACAGGGAGAACACTGAAGCTTTCTTT
>TRBD1|NA|TRBJ1-5|TRBV10-3
CAIRPGTGDSNQPQHF
TGTGCCATCAGACCCGGGACAGGGGATAGCAATCAGCCCCAGCATTTT
>NA|NA|TRBJ2-2|TRBV9
CASSPRWGGENTGELFF
TGTGCCAGCAGCCCCCGTTGGGGCGGGGAGAACACCGGGGAGCTGTTTTTT
>TRBD2|NA|TRBJ2-5|TRBV19
CASSIDKRGDQETQYF
TGTGCCAGTAGTATTGATAAGCGGGGGGACCAAGAGACCCAGTACTTC
>TRBD1|NA|TRBJ1-5|TRBV6-5
CASSPIQGTGQPQHF
TGTGCCAGCAGTCCGATACAGGGGACCGGTCAGCCCCAGCATTTT
>TRBD2|NA|TRBJ2-3|TRBV9
CASSVRLAGSDTQYF
TGTGCCAGCAGCGTCCGACTAGCGGGGTCAGATACGCAGTATTTT
>TRBD1|once|TRBJ2-3|TRBV2
CASSVETGTDTQYF
TGTGCCAGCAGTGTGGAGACAGGGACAGATACGCAGTATTTT
>NA|few|TRBJ2-2|TRBV5-1
CASMLDAGELFF
TGCGCCAGCATGTTGGATGCCGGGGAGCTGTTTTTT
>TRBD2|NA|TRBJ2-3|TRBV15
CATSRGTGGRTDTQYF
TGTGCCACCAGCAGAGGAACGGGGGGGCGCACAGATACGCAGTATTTT
>NA|NA|TRBJ2-3|TRBV2
CASRRTASTDTQYF
TGTGCCAGCCGGAGGACTGCTAGCACAGATACGCAGTATTTT
>TRBD2|NA|TRBJ2-3|TRBV9
CASSLRLAGAPTDTQYF
TGTGCCAGCAGCTTAAGACTAGCGGGGGCCCCCACAGATACGCAGTATTTT
>NA|NA|TRBJ2-5|TRBV5-1
CASSLQGLGETQYF
TGCGCCAGCAGCTTGCAAGGCCTCGGGGAGACCCAGTACTTC
>NA|NA|TRBJ1-1|TRBV27
CASSFISTRGMNTEAFF
TGTGCCAGCAGTTTTATCTCGACAAGGGGGATGAACACTGAAGCTTTCTTT
>TRBD2|NA|TRBJ2-1|TRBV10-3
CAISDIWGGPSDEQFF
TGTGCCATCAGTGATATCTGGGGGGGACCTTCGGATGAGCAGTTCTTC
>NA|NA|TRBJ2-3|TRBV19
CASSIEWGRDTQYF
TGTGCCAGTAGTATCGAATGGGGGCGCGATACGCAGTATTTT
>NA|NA|TRBJ1-6|TRBV6-6
CASSYRGGSSPLHF
TGTGCCAGCAGTTATAGGGGGGGTAGTTCACCCCTCCACTTT
>TRBD2|NA|TRBJ2-7|TRBV3-1/TRBV3-2
CASRKRGERYEQYF
TGTGCCAGCAGGAAGCGGGGAGAGAGGTACGAGCAGTACTTC
>NA|NA|TRBJ1-2|TRBV28
CASSPDWSYTF
TGTGCCAGCAGCCCGGATTGGAGCTACACCTTC
>NA|NA|TRBJ1-1|TRBV28
CASSLHRKNTEAFF
TGTGCCAGCAGCCTACACAGGAAGAACACTGAAGCTTTCTTT
>TRBD2|NA|TRBJ2-3|TRBV11-3
CASSLLLAGGGTDTQYF
TGTGCCAGCAGCTTACTCCTAGCGGGGGGGGGCACAGATACGCAGTATTTT
>NA|NA|TRBJ1-5|TRBV21-1
CASSKGQPRDSSNQPQHF
TGTGCCAGCAGCAAAGGCCAACCCCGGGACAGCTCTAATCAGCCCCAGCATTTT
>NA|NA|TRBJ1-3|TRBV6-5
CASSVRGSGNTIYF
TGTGCCAGCAGCGTCAGGGGATCCGGAAACACCATATATTTT
>NA|NA|TRBJ1-1|TRBV28
CASEGGLNTEAFF
TGTGCCAGCGAAGGAGGGTTGAACACTGAAGCTTTCTTT
>TRBD1|NA|TRBJ2-7|TRBV11-2
CASSSSIRGPGYEQYF
TGTGCCAGCAGTTCCAGCATCAGGGGGCCAGGATACGAGCAGTACTTC
>NA|NA|TRBJ2-1|TRBV3-1/TRBV3-2
CASSQEYFSRVNEQFF
TGTGCCAGCAGCCAAGAATATTTCTCAAGAGTCAATGAGCAGTTCTTC
>NA|NA|TRBJ2-3|TRBV3-1/TRBV3-2
CASSQDRTGRTDTQYF
TGTGCCAGCAGCCAAGATAGGACGGGGCGCACAGATACGCAGTATTTT